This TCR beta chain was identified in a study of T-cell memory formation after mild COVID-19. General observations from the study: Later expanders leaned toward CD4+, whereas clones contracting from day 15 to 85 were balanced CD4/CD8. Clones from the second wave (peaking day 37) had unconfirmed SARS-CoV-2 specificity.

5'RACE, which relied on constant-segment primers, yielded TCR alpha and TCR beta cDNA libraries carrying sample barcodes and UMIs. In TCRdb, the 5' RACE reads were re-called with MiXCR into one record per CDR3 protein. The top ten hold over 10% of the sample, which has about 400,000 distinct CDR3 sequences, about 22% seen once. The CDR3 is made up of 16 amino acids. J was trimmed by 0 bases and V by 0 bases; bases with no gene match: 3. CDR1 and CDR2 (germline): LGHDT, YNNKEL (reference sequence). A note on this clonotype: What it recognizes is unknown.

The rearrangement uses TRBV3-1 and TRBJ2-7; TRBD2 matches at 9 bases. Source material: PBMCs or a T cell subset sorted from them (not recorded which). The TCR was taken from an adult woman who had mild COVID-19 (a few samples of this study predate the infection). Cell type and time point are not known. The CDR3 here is CASSQERLAVSYEQYF. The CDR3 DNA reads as TGTGCCAGCAGCCAAGAAAGACTAGCGGTCTCCTACGAGCAGTACTTC.